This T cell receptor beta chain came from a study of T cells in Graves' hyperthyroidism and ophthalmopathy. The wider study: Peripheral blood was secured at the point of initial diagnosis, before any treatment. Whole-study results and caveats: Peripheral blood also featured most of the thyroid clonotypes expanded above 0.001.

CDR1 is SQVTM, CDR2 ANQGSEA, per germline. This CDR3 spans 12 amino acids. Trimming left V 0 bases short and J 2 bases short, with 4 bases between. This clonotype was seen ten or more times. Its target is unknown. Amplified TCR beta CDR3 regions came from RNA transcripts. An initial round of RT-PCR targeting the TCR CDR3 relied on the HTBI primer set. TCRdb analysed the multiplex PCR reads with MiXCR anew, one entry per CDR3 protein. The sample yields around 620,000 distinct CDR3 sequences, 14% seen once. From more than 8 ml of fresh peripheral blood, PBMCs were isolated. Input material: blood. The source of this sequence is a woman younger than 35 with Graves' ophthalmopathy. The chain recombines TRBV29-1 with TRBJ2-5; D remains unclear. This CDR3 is CSVEDRQETQYF. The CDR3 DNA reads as TGCAGCGTTGAAGACAGACAAGAGACCCAGTACTTC.